The 23 T cell receptor beta chains listed next were all sequenced from one sample in a study of tumor-infiltrating lymphocytes in primary liver carcinoma. From 500 ng of total RNA, TCR beta-specific cDNA was reverse-transcribed using a constant-region primer. Generation of the TCR beta libraries relied on three nested multiplex PCR rounds using slightly modified ARM-PCR. The two initial PCR rounds, 9 to 11 cycles each, used TRBV1-TRBV30 forward and C-beta reverse primers. Via MiXCR, TCRdb re-called the multiplex PCR reads, giving one row per CDR3 protein. The repertoire holds tens of thousands of distinct CDR3 sequences, with around 80% as singletons. Extraction of RNA together with DNA used about 18-31 mg of unsorted bulk tissue. The sequencing input was tumor-adjacent normal liver tissue. The receptors stem from a woman in her twenties or thirties with primary liver carcinoma and hepatitis B virus infection.

The genes are TRBV11-2 and TRBJ2-7; possible D gene TRBD2, 6 bases. The J call may be in error: the DNA end matches TRBJ2-1 better. Germline CDR1 is SGHAT and CDR2 is FQNNGV. This CDR3 is built from 14 residues. DNA for the CDR3: TGTGCCAGCAGCTTACTGGGGAGGCTTGGCGAGCAGTTCTTC. It translates to CASSLLGRLGEQFF.

This clonotype was seen a single time. This may be a read error, as it is one base from a much larger clone. The chain uses TRBV20-1 and TRBJ2-7; TRBD2 matches at 8 bases. Germline V gives CDR1 DFQATT, CDR2 SNEGSKA (reference sequence). The CDR3 sequence is 13 residues long. CDR3 in amino acids: CGAAGTSSYEQYF. CDR3 DNA sequence: TGCGGTGCTGCCGGGACTAGCTCCTACGAGCAGTACTTC.

The V call is TRBV5-1, the J call TRBJ2-1; D may match TRBD1 or TRBD2 (5 bases each). Germline loops: CDR1 SGHRS, CDR2 YFSETQ. Trimming took 1 base from V and 3 from J, leaving 11 bases between them. The CDR3 contains 15 residues. The CDR3 sequence is CASSLWGRSYNEQFF. The CDR3 DNA is TGCGCCAGCAGCTTGTGGGGACGGAGCTACAATGAGCAGTTCTTC.

In regard to this clonotype: The CDR3 does not end in the conserved phenylalanine or tryptophan, so this is likely a read error. The chain employs TRBV11-2 and TRBJ2-3; D not certain. The J call is uncertain, as TRBJ1-5 better fits the DNA end. The CDR3 totals 14 residues. Germline V gene sequence: CDR1 SGHAT, CDR2 FQNNGV. Written as DNA, the CDR3 is TGTGTCAGCAGCCCACAAACTCACACAGATACGCAGCATTCT. Translating gives CVSSPQTHTDTQHS.

The rearrangement joins TRBV29-1 to TRBJ2-7; D not certain. CDR1 is SQVTM and CDR2 is ANQGSEA in the germline V gene. The CDR3 runs to 12 residues. With 6 bases removed from V and 4 bases from J, the gap between germline ends came to 13 bases. CDR3 sequence: CSVQEKEYEQYF. The CDR3 DNA reads as TGCAGCGTGCAGGAGAAAGAGTACGAGCAGTACTTC.

In regard to this clonotype: At one boundary the junction diverges from the germline segment, which might be a read error. J is TRBJ2-1 and V is TRBV6-5; D is perhaps TRBD2 (6 bases). The CDR3 is made up of 16 amino acids. CDR1 and CDR2 (germline): MNHEY, SVGAGI. The CDR3 DNA reads TGTGCCAGCAGCTACGGACCGCAGGAGGGCCAAAATGAGAAGTCCTTC. Protein sequence: CASSYGPQEGQNEKSF.

About this clonotype: The germline gene is not matched at one end of the junction; a read error may be the cause. V gene TRBV11-2 combines with J gene TRBJ2-1, with TRBD2 matching over 11 bases. The CDR3 totals 16 residues. From germline, CDR1 is SGHAT and CDR2 FQNNGV. This CDR3 is CTISTSLAGGYNKQFF. In DNA, the CDR3 is TGTACCATCAGCACCTCTCTAGCGGGAGGATACAATAAGCAGTTCTTC.

This clonotype was seen a few times. Likely a read error: the CDR3 ends without its conserved phenylalanine or tryptophan. The CDR3 sequence is CASSPGLAGGTATQYL. For the CDR3, the DNA is TGCGCCAGCAGCCCGGGACTAGCGGGGGGGACAGCTACGCAGTATTTA. This chain connects TRBV4-1 to TRBJ2-3; 16 bases line up with TRBD2. Per the germline V gene, CDR1 is MGHRA and CDR2 is YSYEKL. The length of the CDR3 is 16 residues.

With respect to this clonotype: A much more abundant neighbour one base away suggests this may be a read error. The rearrangement joins TRBV6-2 or TRBV6-3 to TRBJ2-7; tentatively, D is TRBD1 (6 bases). Trimming took off 7 bases at V and 2 bases at J, with 18 bases between the two ends. Germline lookup yields CDR1 MNHEY and CDR2 SVGEGT. The CDR3 is 15 residues long. The CDR3 here is CASIASRQATYEQYF. CDR3 nucleotides: TGTGCCAGCATTGCCTCCCGACAGGCTACCTACGAGCAGTACTTC.

Turning to this clonotype: A read error may be the cause here, since a much bigger clone is one base away. The V call is TRBV5-6, the J call TRBJ2-2, with TRBD1 as a possible D gene (5 bases). Trimming removed 7 bases at V and 1 base at J, with 11 bases between. Germline V lookup: CDR1 SGHDT, CDR2 YYEEEE. The CDR3 loop spans 14 amino acids. CDR3 nucleotide sequence: TGTGCCAGCTGCCACAGGATGAACACCGGGGAGCTGTTTTTT. This encodes CASCHRMNTGELFF.

The count of this clonotype is one. It is likely a read error, because the conserved phenylalanine at the end of the CDR3 is missing. The V gene is TRBV11-1, the J gene TRBJ2-7; D gene uncertain. Germline values: CDR1 SGHAT, CDR2 FQDESV (reference sequence). This CDR3 has 13 amino acids. CDR3 DNA sequence: TGCGCCAGTAGCTTAGGATACCTCCGCGAGCAGTACCTC. Amino acid sequence: CASSLGYLREQYL.

This clonotype was seen at least ten times. The genes are TRBV7-9 and TRBJ2-1; D uncertain. The CDR3 is 12 residues long. From germline, CDR1 is SEHNR and CDR2 FQNEAQ (reference sequence). V was clipped by 5 bases and J by 8 bases, with 10 bases between them. The CDR3 sequence: CASSLGYDEQFF. The CDR3 bases are TGTGCCAGCAGCCTAGGGTACGATGAGCAGTTCTTC.

Comments on this clonotype: At one boundary the junction diverges from the germline segment, which might be a read error. V and J are TRBV14 and TRBJ2-5; a weak D match, TRBD1 (7 bases). The CDR3 length is 14 residues. Germline CDR1 is SGHDN and CDR2 is FVKESK. The CDR3, as DNA: TGTGCCAGCAGTCTACACAGGGGAGGAGAGACCAAGTACTTC. Its protein product is CASSLHRGGETKYF.

The chain joins TRBV12-3 or TRBV12-4 to TRBJ1-5; possibly TRBD1 for D (5 bases). V dropped 8 bases and J dropped 3 bases, with 23 bases sitting between them. There are 17 residues in the CDR3. CDR3 sequence reads: CASGGTGTFYNNQPQHF. CDR3 nucleotide sequence: TGTGCCAGCGGTGGGACCGGGACCTTCTATAACAATCAGCCCCAGCATTTT.

This clonotype has just one count. Mismatch with germline at one junction end may stem from a read error. This sequence joins TRBV11-3 and TRBJ2-3; 8 positions match TRBD2. The CDR3 is 19 residues long. Looked up from germline, CDR1 is SGHNT and CDR2 is YENEEA. CDR3 residues: CASTLGFGAGVGDTDTQYF. In DNA form, the CDR3 reads TGTGCCAGCACCTTAGGTTTTGGAGCGGGAGTAGGAGACACAGATACGCAGTATTTT.

As regards this clonotype: One junction end does not reproduce the germline sequence, and a read error may be involved. The chain combines TRBV28 with TRBJ2-2; TRBD1 aligns across 12 bases. In germline, CDR1 is MDHEN, CDR2 SYDVKM. The CDR3 is 16 residues long. Here the CDR3 DNA reads TGTACCAGCAGTCCATGGGACAGGGGGCTGACCGGGGAGCTGTTTTTT. Translating it yields CTSSPWDRGLTGELFF.

The chain couples TRBV6-5 to TRBJ2-1; maybe TRBD1 (5 bases). Deletions cut 6 bases from V and 6 bases from J, with 18 bases between. The CDR3 contains 15 residues. Per germline, CDR1 MNHEY and CDR2 SVGAGI. The CDR3, as DNA: TGTGCCAGCAGCCTTGGTACATGGGGCCCCAATGAGCAGTTCTTC. Translated: CASSLGTWGPNEQFF.

Many counts were recorded for this clonotype. V is TRBV4-3 and J is TRBJ2-7, with TRBD2 matching over 9 bases. V shed 1 base, J shed 2 bases, and the junction held 3 bases outside the gene matches. Germline assignment: CDR1 LGHNA and CDR2 YSLEER. This CDR3 has 15 amino acids. The CDR3 DNA reads as TGCGCCAGCAGCCAAGTCGCGGGGGGGGCCTACGAGCAGTACTTC. Protein: CASSQVAGGAYEQYF.

The chain joins TRBV12-3 or TRBV12-4 to TRBJ2-3; no clear D gene. The end of the DNA is better explained by TRBJ1-5, so the J call may be wrong. The length of the CDR3 is 13 residues. In nucleotides, the CDR3 is TGTGCCAGCAGTTATCAGTACGCATATACGCAGCATTTT. Translated, it gives CASSYQYAYTQHF.

This clonotype has only a few counts. Germline is not matched at one junction end, which may reflect a read error. This chain joins TRBV11-1 and TRBJ2-4; 13 positions agree with TRBD2. The CDR3 runs 17 residues. CDR1 is SGHAT, CDR2 FQDESV, per germline (reference sequence). Here the CDR3 DNA reads TGTGCCAGCAACTTTCCCGGGACTAGCGGGACCAAAAACATTCGGTACTTC. Translating gives CASNFPGTSGTKNIRYF. The entire variable domain, with the rest obtained from reference TRBV11-1 and TRBJ2-4, is as follows: EAEVAQSPRYKITEKSQAVAFWCDPISGHATLYWYRQILGQGPELLVQFQDESVVDDSQLPKDRFSAERLKGVDSTLKIQPAELGDSAMYLCASNFPGTSGTKNIRYFGAGTRLSVL.

With regard to this clonotype: A much larger clone is a single base away; this may be a read error. V is TRBV29-1 and J is TRBJ2-7; 7 bases map to TRBD1. The CDR3 is 14 amino acids. Germline V gene lookup returns CDR1 SQVTM and CDR2 ANQGSEA. The CDR3 region has the DNA TGCAGCGTCGGACAGGACAGGCGCTCCCACGAGCAGTACTTC. The encoded protein is CSVGQDRRSHEQYF.

Remarks on this clonotype: Since a much larger clone is just one base distant, this may be a read error. The gene calls are TRBV2 and TRBJ2-2; D might be TRBD2 (5 bases). The V and J ends lost 6 bases and 6 bases respectively, with 14 bases between them. The CDR3 contains 14 residues. CDR1 SNHLY and CDR2 FYNNEI come from the germline V gene. The CDR3 loop is CASREGLGPGELFF. CDR3 DNA sequence: TGTGCCAGCAGAGAGGGTCTAGGACCCGGGGAGCTGTTTTTT.

The chain links TRBV12-3 or TRBV12-4 to TRBJ2-3; D not resolved. This CDR3 contains 14 residues. The chain's CDR3 is CVSRFGRSTDTQYF. CDR3 bases: TGTGTAAGCAGGTTTGGTCGTAGCACAGATACGCAGTATTTT.